The clone carrying this T cell receptor (beta chain) was observed a handful of times. The data belong to a study of early T cells in non-severe SARS-CoV-2 infection. Researchers attached unique molecular identifiers to individual cDNA molecules. In TCRdb, the 5' RACE reads were re-called with MiXCR into one record per CDR3 protein. The repertoire holds approximately 56,000 distinct CDR3 sequences, more than 9.5% seen once, with over 10% in the top ten. Sequencing was done on a sample of whole blood. The sequence was collected from an adult who was a healthcare worker with PCR-confirmed SARS-CoV-2 infection or an uninfected control (not recorded which).

The chain's CDR3 is CSAGEWGVGEQFF. CDR3 bases: TGCAGCGCCGGCGAATGGGGGGTCGGCGAGCAGTTCTTC. The chain recombines TRBV29-1 with TRBJ2-1, with D tentatively TRBD2 (6 bases). Trimming pared 7 bases from V and 10 bases from J, leaving 20 bases between. The CDR3 loop spans 13 amino acids. The germline V gene encodes CDR1 SQVTM and CDR2 ANQGSEA.